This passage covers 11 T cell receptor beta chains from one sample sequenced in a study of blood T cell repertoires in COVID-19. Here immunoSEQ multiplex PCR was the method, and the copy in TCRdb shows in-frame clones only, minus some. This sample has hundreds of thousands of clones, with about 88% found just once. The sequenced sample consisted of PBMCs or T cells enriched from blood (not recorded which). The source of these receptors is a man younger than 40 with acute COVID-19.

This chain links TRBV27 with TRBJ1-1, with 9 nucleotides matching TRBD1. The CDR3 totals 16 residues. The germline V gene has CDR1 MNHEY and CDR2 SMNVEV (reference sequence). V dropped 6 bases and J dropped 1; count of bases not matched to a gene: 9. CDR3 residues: CASRGQGIPKNTEAFF. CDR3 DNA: TGTGCCAGCAGGGGACAGGGAATACCAAAGAACACTGAAGCTTTCTTT.

As DNA, the CDR3 is TGTGCCAGCAGCAAACATACAACGAGGGCTTGCGGGTCTAATCAGCCCCAGCATTTT. The encoded protein is CASSKHTTRACGSNQPQHF. The rearrangement uses TRBV21-1 and TRBJ1-5. TRBV21-1 is a known pseudogene. The CDR3 is 19 amino acids.

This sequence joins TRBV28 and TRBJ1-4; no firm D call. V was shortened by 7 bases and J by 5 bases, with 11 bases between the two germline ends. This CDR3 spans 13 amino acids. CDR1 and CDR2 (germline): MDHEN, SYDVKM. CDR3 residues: CASNSPSNEKLFF. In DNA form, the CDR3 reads TGTGCCAGCAACTCACCTTCGAATGAAAAACTGTTTTTT.

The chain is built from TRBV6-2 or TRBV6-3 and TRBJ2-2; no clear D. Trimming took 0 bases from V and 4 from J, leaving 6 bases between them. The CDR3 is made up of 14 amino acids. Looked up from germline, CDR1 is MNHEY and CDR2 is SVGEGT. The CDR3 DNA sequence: TGTGCCAGCAGTTACTCCCCGTCCACCGGGGAGCTGTTTTTT. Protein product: CASSYSPSTGELFF.

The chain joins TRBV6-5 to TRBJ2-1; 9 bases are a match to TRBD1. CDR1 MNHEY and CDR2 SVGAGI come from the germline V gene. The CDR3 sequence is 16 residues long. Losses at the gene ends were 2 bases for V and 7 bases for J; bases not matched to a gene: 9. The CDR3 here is CASSYGTGKVRNEQFF. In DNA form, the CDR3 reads TGTGCCAGCAGTTACGGGACAGGGAAGGTGAGGAATGAGCAGTTCTTC.

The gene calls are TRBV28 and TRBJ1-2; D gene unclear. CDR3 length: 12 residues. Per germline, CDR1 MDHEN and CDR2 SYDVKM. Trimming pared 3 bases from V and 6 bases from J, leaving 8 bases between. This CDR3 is CASSLPGDGYTF. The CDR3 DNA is TGTGCCAGCAGTTTGCCGGGAGATGGCTACACCTTC.

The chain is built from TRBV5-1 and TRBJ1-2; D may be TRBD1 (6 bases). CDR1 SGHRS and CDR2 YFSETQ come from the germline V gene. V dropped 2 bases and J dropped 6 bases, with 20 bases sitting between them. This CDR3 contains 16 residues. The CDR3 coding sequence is TGCGCCAGCAGCTTCCACCCCGGACAGTCTAATGATGGCTACACCTTC. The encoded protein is CASSFHPGQSNDGYTF.

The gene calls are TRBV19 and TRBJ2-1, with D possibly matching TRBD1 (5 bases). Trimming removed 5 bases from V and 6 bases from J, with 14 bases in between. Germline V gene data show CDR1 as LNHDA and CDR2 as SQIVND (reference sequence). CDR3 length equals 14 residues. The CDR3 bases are TGTGCCAGTAGTCCGCAGCCAGGGTTCAATGAGCAGTTCTTC. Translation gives CASSPQPGFNEQFF.

In DNA form, the CDR3 reads TGTGCCAGCAGCTTGGGGGCCGGGCAAGAGACCCAGTACTTC. It encodes CASSLGAGQETQYF. The chain has TRBV11-3 and TRBJ2-5; D perhaps matches TRBD1 (6 bases). The V end was cut by 3 bases, the J end by 2 bases, with 10 bases between. Per the germline V gene, CDR1 is SGHNT and CDR2 is YENEEA. CDR3 length equals 14 residues.

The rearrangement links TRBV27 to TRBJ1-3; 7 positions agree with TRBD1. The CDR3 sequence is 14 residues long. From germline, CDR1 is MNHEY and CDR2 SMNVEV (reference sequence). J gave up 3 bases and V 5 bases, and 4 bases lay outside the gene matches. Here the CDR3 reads CASSHRDSGNTIYF. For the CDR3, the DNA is TGTGCCAGCAGTCACCGGGACAGTGGAAACACCATATATTTT.

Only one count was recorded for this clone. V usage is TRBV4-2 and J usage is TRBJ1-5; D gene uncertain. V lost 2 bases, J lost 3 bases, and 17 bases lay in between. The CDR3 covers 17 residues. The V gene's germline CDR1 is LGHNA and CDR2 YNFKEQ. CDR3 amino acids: CASSQTPGGRSNQPQHF. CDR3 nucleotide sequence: TGTGCCAGCAGCCAAACCCCTGGAGGAAGATCCAATCAGCCCCAGCATTTT.